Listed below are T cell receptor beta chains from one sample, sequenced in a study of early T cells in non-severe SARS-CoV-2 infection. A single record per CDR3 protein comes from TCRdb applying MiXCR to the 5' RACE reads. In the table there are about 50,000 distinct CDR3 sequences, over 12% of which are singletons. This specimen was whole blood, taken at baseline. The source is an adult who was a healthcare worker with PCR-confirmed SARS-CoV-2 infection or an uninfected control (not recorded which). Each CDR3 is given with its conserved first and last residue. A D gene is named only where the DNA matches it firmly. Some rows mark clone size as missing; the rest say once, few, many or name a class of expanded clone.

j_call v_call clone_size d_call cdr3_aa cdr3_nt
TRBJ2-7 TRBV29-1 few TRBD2 CSVGLAATYEQYF TGCAGCGTGGGACTAGCGGCCACCTACGAGCAGTACTTC
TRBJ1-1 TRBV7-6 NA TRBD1 CASSPLGQGVTEVFF TGTGCCAGCAGCCCCCTCGGACAGGGAGTGACTGAAGTTTTCTTT
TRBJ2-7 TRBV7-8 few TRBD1 CASSLQQGSSYEQYF TGTGCCAGCAGCTTACAACAGGGGAGCTCCTACGAGCAGTACTTC
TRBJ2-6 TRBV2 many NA CASTYQGAGANVLTF TGTGCCAGCACTTATCAGGGCGCGGGGGCCAACGTCCTGACTTTC
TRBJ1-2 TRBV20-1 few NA CSATTQLHGYTF TGCAGTGCTACCACCCAACTCCATGGCTACACCTTC
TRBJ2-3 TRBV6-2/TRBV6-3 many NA CASRKDPIPTDTQYF TGTGCCAGCAGAAAGGACCCGATACCCACAGATACGCAGTATTTT
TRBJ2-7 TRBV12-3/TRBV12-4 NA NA CASSLSLGEQYF TGTGCCAGCAGTCTGTCACTAGGCGAGCAGTACTTC
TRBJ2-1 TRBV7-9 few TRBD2 CASSPPGVAGVSEQFF TGTGCCAGCAGCCCTCCGGGGGTAGCGGGAGTAAGTGAGCAGTTCTTC
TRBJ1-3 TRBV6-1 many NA CASSEGTGHTIYF TGTGCCAGCAGTGAAGGTACGGGGCACACCATATATTTT
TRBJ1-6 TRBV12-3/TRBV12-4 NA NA CASSWTSTNNSPLHF TGTGCCAGCAGTTGGACGTCCACCAATAATTCACCCCTCCACTTT
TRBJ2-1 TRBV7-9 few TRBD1 CASSLTGASLFF TGTGCCAGCAGCTTAACAGGGGCGTCACTGTTCTTC
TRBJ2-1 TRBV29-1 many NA CSVVEYNEQFF TGCAGCGTTGTGGAATACAATGAGCAGTTCTTC
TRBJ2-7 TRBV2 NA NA CASRGSEQYF TGTGCCAGCAGGGGGAGCGAGCAGTACTTC
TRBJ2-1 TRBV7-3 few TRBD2 CASSLTVAGVGKINEQFF TGTGCCAGCAGCTTAACGGTAGCGGGAGTTGGTAAAATCAATGAGCAGTTCTTC
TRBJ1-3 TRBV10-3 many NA CAISGGRTGNTIYF TGTGCCATATCCGGGGGGCGAACGGGAAACACCATATATTTT
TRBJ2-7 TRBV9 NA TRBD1 CASSSRQGYEQYF TGTGCCAGCAGCTCCAGACAGGGGTACGAGCAGTACTTC
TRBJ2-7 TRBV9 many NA CASSVSPGSNEQYF TGTGCCAGCAGCGTTTCCCCGGGAAGCAACGAGCAGTACTTC
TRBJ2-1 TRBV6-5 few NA CASSYGGGPNPDEQFF TGTGCCAGCAGTTACGGGGGCGGCCCGAACCCCGATGAGCAGTTCTTC
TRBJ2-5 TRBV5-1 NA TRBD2 CASSPLAGASQETQYF TGCGCCAGCAGCCCCCTAGCGGGAGCGTCTCAAGAGACCCAGTACTTC
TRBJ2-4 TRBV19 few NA CASSPGGAKNIQYF TGTGCCAGTAGTCCGGGCGGAGCCAAAAACATTCAGTACTTC
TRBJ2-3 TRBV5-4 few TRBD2 CASSPGGGSRFDTQYF TGTGCCAGCAGCCCCGGAGGCGGGAGTAGGTTTGATACGCAGTATTTT
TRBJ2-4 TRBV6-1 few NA CASSEGLGKKNIQYF TGTGCCAGCAGTGAAGGTCTAGGCAAAAAAAACATTCAGTACTTC
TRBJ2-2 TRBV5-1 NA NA CASRILVTGNTGELFF TGCGCCAGCAGAATTCTCGTGACAGGGAACACCGGGGAGCTGTTTTTT
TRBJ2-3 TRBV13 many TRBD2 CASSNRAGDTDTQYF TGTGCCAGCAGTAACCGGGCGGGAGACACAGATACGCAGTATTTT
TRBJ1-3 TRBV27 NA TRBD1 CASSPTGAGGNTIYF TGTGCCAGCAGTCCGACAGGGGCGGGGGGAAACACCATATATTTT
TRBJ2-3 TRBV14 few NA CASNGNTDTQYF TGTGCCAGCAACGGTAACACAGATACGCAGTATTTT
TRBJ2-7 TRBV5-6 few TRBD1 CASSSTGGGLHEQYF TGTGCCAGCAGCTCGACAGGGGGCGGCCTCCACGAGCAGTACTTC
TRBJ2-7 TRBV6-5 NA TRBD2 CASSSGTSGRNEQYF TGTGCCAGCAGTTCCGGGACTAGCGGGAGAAACGAGCAGTACTTC
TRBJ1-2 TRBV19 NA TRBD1 CASSILQGNYGYTF TGTGCCAGTAGTATACTACAGGGGAACTATGGCTACACCTTC
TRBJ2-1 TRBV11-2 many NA CASSPGQILLGEQFF TGTGCCAGCAGCCCTGGACAGATTCTACTTGGTGAGCAGTTCTTC
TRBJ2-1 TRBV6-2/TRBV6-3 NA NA CASSASGTVYFEQFF TGTGCCAGCAGTGCATCCGGGACTGTTTATTTTGAGCAGTTCTTC